The 17 T cell receptor beta chains below come from one sample, sequenced in a study of T cell repertoires in cytomegalovirus infection. Each CDR3 protein gets one entry after TCRdb re-called the reads with MiXCR. The table has 680,000 or so distinct CDR3 sequences, roughly 35% seen once. Sequenced material: PBMCs. The receptors were gathered from a human donor in good health (CMV status not recorded). Some clones in this sample may be carry-over from other donors' samples.

This clonotype was recorded a few times. V and J are TRBV5-4 and TRBJ2-3; D call uncertain. CDR1 is SGHNT, CDR2 YYREEE, per germline (reference sequence). The CDR3 sequence is 13 residues long. Trimming removed 9 bases at V and 3 bases at J, with 14 bases between. CDR3 amino acids: CATRSTATDTQYF. In DNA form, the CDR3 reads TGTGCCACGCGATCGACCGCAACAGATACGCAGTATTTT.

Note on this clonotype: A read error may account for a junction end that differs from germline. The chain couples TRBV5-1 to TRBJ2-1; 8 nucleotides line up with TRBD2. The CDR3 has 16 residues. The germline gives CDR1 SGHRS, CDR2 YFSETQ. CDR3 nucleotides: TGCGCCAGCAGCGGTGGAGGACTAGCTGGGTACAATGAGCAGTTATTC. Translated: CASSGGGLAGYNEQLF.

The chain carries TRBV7-2 and TRBJ2-1, with 7 bases lining up with TRBD1. The ends lost 1 base at V and 8 bases at J; junction bases unmatched: 8. Germline CDR1 and CDR2: SGHTA and FQGNSA. There are 15 residues in the CDR3. The CDR3 DNA reads as TGTGCCAGCAGCTTAGTACAGGGGAGTGTCTATGAGCAGTTCTTC. Translating gives CASSLVQGSVYEQFF.

This clonotype showed up just a few times. This chain links TRBV11-2 with TRBJ1-5, with unresolved D. CDR1 SGHAT and CDR2 FQNNGV come from the germline V gene. Trimming shortened V by 1 base and J by 5 bases, and 6 bases separated the two germline ends. CDR3 length: 13 residues. CDR3 sequence (DNA): TGTGCCAGCAGCTTAGTCCCGGATCAGCCCCAGCATTTT. Its protein product is CASSLVPDQPQHF. The whole variable domain, filled in from reference TRBV11-2 and TRBJ1-5, reads EAGVAQSPRYKIIEKRQSVAFWCNPISGHATLYWYQQILGQGPKLLIQFQNNGVVDDSQLPKDRFSAERLKGVDSTLKIQPAKLEDSAVYLCASSLVPDQPQHFGDGTRLSIL.

The chain joins TRBV6-4 to TRBJ1-1; D possibly corresponds to TRBD1 (6 bases). The length of the CDR3 is 13 residues. V was shortened by 6 bases and J by 10 bases, with 18 bases between the two germline ends. Germline lookup yields CDR1 MRHNA and CDR2 SNTAGT. CDR3 sequence (DNA): TGTGCCAGCAGGGGGGGGGCGACAGGAGTAGCTTTCTTT. It yields the protein CASRGGATGVAFF.

The rearrangement joins TRBV10-3 to TRBJ2-7; D call uncertain. Looked up from germline, CDR1 is ENHRY and CDR2 is SYGVKD. CDR3 length: 11 amino acids. The germline V and J ends were trimmed by 6 bases and 13 bases, with 16 bases remaining between them. The CDR3, as DNA: TGTGCCATCAGCACAGTCTACGAGCCTTACTTC. It is translated as CAISTVYEPYF.

The rearrangement links TRBV19 to TRBJ2-1; TRBD2 matches at 14 bases. The germline CDR1 and CDR2 sequences are LNHDA and SQIVND (reference sequence). V trimming: 7 bases; J trimming: 9 bases; junction bases outside the gene matches: 8. This CDR3 comprises 15 residues. CDR3 nucleotide sequence: TGTGCCAGTACACGACTAGCGGGAGGGCCCGGTGAGCAGTTCTTC. This encodes CASTRLAGGPGEQFF.

The rearrangement joins TRBV6-4 to TRBJ1-2; 12 nucleotides line up with TRBD1. Germline V gene sequence: CDR1 MRHNA, CDR2 SNTAGT. Trimming cost V 6 bases and J 0 bases; bases outside gene matches: 5. The CDR3 runs to 16 residues. The chain's CDR3 is CASRPGTGGSNYGYTF. DNA for the CDR3: TGTGCCAGCAGACCCGGGACAGGGGGCTCTAACTATGGCTACACCTTC.

The chain recombines TRBV12-3 or TRBV12-4 with TRBJ1-4; unclear D gene. The length of the CDR3 is 15 residues. The V and J ends lost 5 bases and 2 bases respectively, with 12 bases between them. The CDR3 reads CASSPHSATNEKLFF. Here the CDR3 DNA reads TGTGCCAGCAGTCCCCACAGTGCGACTAATGAAAAACTGTTTTTT.

This clonotype was picked up many times. J is TRBJ2-7 and V is TRBV7-2; D might be TRBD2 (7 bases). Trimming removed 5 bases at V and 2 bases at J, with 16 bases between. The CDR3 is 15 residues long. Germline V lookup: CDR1 SGHTA, CDR2 FQGNSA. The CDR3 region is CASSPVGGGTYEQYF. The CDR3 nucleotides read TGTGCCAGCAGCCCCGTAGGGGGGGGGACCTACGAGCAGTACTTC.

The V and J genes are TRBV20-1 and TRBJ2-7, with 8 bases fitting TRBD2. This CDR3 is 15 amino acids long. The germline V gene encodes CDR1 DFQATT and CDR2 SNEGSKA (reference sequence). Unmatched junction bases numbered 4, after V lost 0 bases and J lost 0 bases. DNA of the CDR3: TGCAGTGCTAGAGATAGCGGGGCTCCCTCCTACGAGCAGTACTTC. It yields the protein CSARDSGAPSYEQYF.

This clonotype was found a few times. V and J are TRBV28 and TRBJ1-2, with D perhaps TRBD1 (5 bases). Trimming shortened V by 3 bases and J by 5 bases, and 13 bases separated the two germline ends. The CDR3 extends over 14 amino acids. Germline loops: CDR1 MDHEN, CDR2 SYDVKM. The CDR3 DNA reads TGTGCCAGCAGTTTGCCTAACGGGGGATATGGCTACACCTTC. Its protein is CASSLPNGGYGYTF.

V usage is TRBV4-2 and J usage is TRBJ1-1; 8 nucleotides align to TRBD1. Germline trimming cut 1 base from V and 4 bases from J; bases unmatched to any gene: 14. This CDR3 spans 18 amino acids. The germline gives CDR1 LGHNA, CDR2 YNFKEQ. CDR3 in DNA: TGTGCCAGCAGCCAAGCTTCCCAACCTGGCAGGGGGCCCACTGAAGCTTTCTTT. This translates into CASSQASQPGRGPTEAFF.

This clonotype was found a few times. The V and J genes are TRBV7-8 and TRBJ2-7; no definite D call. The CDR3 is 13 residues long. Germline CDR1 is SGHVS and CDR2 is FQNEAQ. V shed 5 bases and J shed 0 bases, with 8 bases lying between them. CDR3 loop: CASSGRISYEQYF. The CDR3 DNA reads TGTGCCAGCAGCGGGCGGATCTCCTACGAGCAGTACTTC.

This clonotype was recorded a few times. The V gene is TRBV4-2, the J gene TRBJ2-5, with 8 bases matching TRBD2. The CDR3 covers 18 residues. The J segment lost 6 bases and the V segment lost 1 base, leaving 16 bases of the junction unmatched. Germline V gene sequence: CDR1 LGHNA, CDR2 YNFKEQ. The CDR3 DNA reads as TGTGCCAGCAGCCAAGCGTTGGGGGGCTTAGCGGGGATGCAGACCCAGTACTTC. The encoded protein is CASSQALGGLAGMQTQYF.

The chain recombines TRBV12-3 or TRBV12-4 with TRBJ2-1; 9 nucleotides align to TRBD2. The CDR3 contains 14 residues. J lost 10 bases, V lost 4 bases, and 8 bases had no gene match. The CDR3 loop is CASSWGGGAREQFF. The CDR3 coding sequence is TGTGCCAGCAGTTGGGGCGGGGGGGCCCGGGAGCAGTTCTTC.

The chain is built from TRBV5-6 and TRBJ1-5; tentative D call: TRBD1 (5 bases). The CDR3 extends over 15 amino acids. Germline assignment: CDR1 SGHDT and CDR2 YYEEEE. V was pared by 3 bases and J by 2 bases, with 12 bases between. For the CDR3, the DNA is TGTGCCAGCAGCTCTTTCGGGACTGGCAATCAGCCCCAGCATTTT. Its translation is CASSSFGTGNQPQHF.